This T cell receptor beta chain came from a study of blood T cell repertoires in COVID-19 (dated by TCRdb to between 2020 and 2021). About the investigation overall: Recovered participants in ImmuneRACE Cohort 3 were defined as having two consecutive negative NP/OP PCR tests, clearance from a healthcare professional, or resolution of symptoms. Samples from collaborators originated in the United States, Italy and Spain and spanned both the acute and convalescent phases of COVID-19. The material from the prospective study consisted of cDNA or gDNA derived from T cells, B-cell-depleted T cells, or PBMCs. Subjects who had been exposed to COVID-19, were actively infected with it, or had recovered from it provided the deeply sampled blood TCRbeta repertoires that made up the dataset. A freely available public database, intended as a resource for researchers studying the immune response to SARS-CoV-2, is where the repertoires were released. The samples were drawn from the first 160 participants of the ongoing ImmuneRACE study and from 950 to 1,500 subjects provided by 6 global collaborators. Nearly every sample came with metadata listing a de-identified subject ID, COVID-19 status, age in years and sex. Where available, HLA class I and class II types were obtained from metadata supplied by the sample provider rather than from assay-based typing. Study-wide findings and limitations: The quantity of clinical and demographic metadata differed by source and by participant and was supplied without curation.

From a lookup of the germline V gene (reference sequence), CDR1 and CDR2 are SGHNT and YYREEE. The CDR3 sequence holds 13 residues, the cysteine and phenylalanine included. Only the CDR3 DNA is retained, 39 bases long and in frame from the first base. Germline trimming amounts to 2 bases on V and 12 bases on J, with 8 as the count of junction bases outside the gene matches. The immunoSEQ Assay, a bias-controlled multiplex PCR, was used to amplify TCRbeta CDR3 regions from genomic DNA. From the authors' description of their analysis: Nucleated cell counts per sample were estimated from amplification of reference gene primers within the assay. To quantify the absolute abundance of each unique TCRbeta CDR3 rearrangement, sequence reads were collapsed and filtered. Productive Simpson clonality was computed per sample as the square root of Simpson's diversity index over productive rearrangements. Entries here come from immuneACCESS through TCRdb and include only in-frame sequences with V and J called. Some clones fail to appear in such tables; in the studies checked, an unresolved V gene covers under half of the shortfall, and the cause of the remainder is unknown. Clonal size and the V and J genes are those of that table, whereas D and trimming came from the DNA. Counted in this sample were around 360,000 clones; around 87% of them appeared once. The ten largest clones represent 1.5% to 2% of the sample.

Participants in the prospective study were enrolled through a virtual design, were aged roughly 18 to 90 years, and lived in about 25 United States geographic areas. In the prospective study, cohorts were assigned on the basis of participant-reported clinical history obtained from a screening survey and a study questionnaire. In the prospective study, mobile phlebotomists collected whole blood, serum and a nasopharyngeal or oropharyngeal swab from each participant. Participants in the prospective study had the option to provide additional blood draws and questionnaires over a roughly 2-month period. Prospective study blood samples were shipped either frozen or at room temperature before DNA extraction. Comment on this clone: The specificity of this receptor is unknown. Within one base of it there is no much larger clone, and no base qualities were kept.

The chain joins TRBV5-4 to TRBJ2-1; TRBD2 agrees with 7 junctional bases. Sequenced: PBMCs or T cells enriched from blood (not recorded which). The source of this sequence is a man aged 35 to 55 in a cohort exposed to, infected with or recovered from COVID-19 (not recorded which). The DNA sequence follows: TGTGCCAGCAGCTTCTCCGGGACTATGGGGCAGTTCTTC. This sequence encodes CASSFSGTMGQFF. Reference TRBV5-4 and TRBJ2-1 genes cover what lies past the CDR3, so the full variable domain is ETGVTQSPTHLIKTRGQQVTLRCSSQSGHNTVSWYQQALGQGPQFIFQYYREEENGRGNFPPRFSGLQFPNYSSELNVNALELDDSALYLCASSFSGTMGQFFGPGTRLTVL.